This T cell receptor (beta chain) was sequenced in a study of T cells in Graves' hyperthyroidism and ophthalmopathy. Of note for this clonotype: No antigen is known for it.

TCR beta CDR3 region amplification was performed from RNA transcripts. First-round RT-PCR targeting the TCR CDR3 was performed with the HTBI primer set. TCRdb processed the multiplex PCR reads anew with MiXCR; each CDR3 protein has one entry. The sample holds approximately 600,000 distinct CDR3 sequences, 14% seen once. Study-wide results and limits: Expanded thyroid clonotypes (above 0.001) were mostly also found in blood. The model's output predicted ophthalmopathy at a median of around 6.9 months prior to onset.

Cells are PBMCs isolated from more than 8.5 ml of fresh blood. V lost 5 bases, J lost 10 bases, and 15 bases lay in between. This CDR3 contains 13 residues. Germline V gene lookup returns CDR1 SEHNR and CDR2 FQNEAQ (reference sequence). This sequence was found in a woman between 18 and 30 years old with Graves' ophthalmopathy. The V and J genes are TRBV7-9 and TRBJ2-1; the D call may be TRBD1 or TRBD2 (6 bases each). Sequenced input: blood. In nucleotides, the CDR3 is TGTGCCAGCAGCCCGCGGGACACCGGAGAGCAGTTCTTC. Protein product: CASSPRDTGEQFF.